This entry is about one T cell receptor (beta chain). Its antigen is not known. The V segment lost 4 bases and the J segment 8 bases; nucleotides outside the gene matches: 8. The CDR3 spans 15 residues. Per germline, CDR1 MDHEN and CDR2 SYDVKM. One entry per CDR3 protein results from TCRdb running MiXCR on the reads. The sample consists of approximately 250,000 distinct CDR3 sequences, approximately 24% of them appearing once. This specimen belongs to a study of T cell repertoires in cytomegalovirus infection. Overall study context: Public TCR beta signatures provided an indication of both CMV infection and a matching HLA type.

The study's findings and limits: Cumulative frequency (of public TCR beta family members) identified carriers of CMV plus the relevant HLA.

The TCR originated in a human donor in good health (CMV status not recorded). Some clones in this sample may be carry-over from other donors' samples. This sequence joins TRBV28 and TRBJ1-4; 9 bases are a match to TRBD1. The specimen sequenced was CD8+ T cells from PBMCs. The chain's CDR3 is CASSSPGQGREKLFF. In DNA form, the CDR3 reads TGTGCCAGCAGTTCCCCGGGACAGGGTCGGGAAAAACTGTTTTTT.